What follows are 16 T cell receptor beta chains derived from one specimen sequenced in a study of cytomegalovirus exposure and HLA in healthy donors. The PCR used 60 Vbeta and 13 Jbeta primers. Method: immunoSEQ multiplex PCR; TCRdb's copy keeps in-frame clones and lacks some. The profile shows fewer than 110,000 clones, around 85% of them singletons. Sequencing was done on a sample of PBMCs. The receptors derive from a man aged 25 to 40 in good health and CMV-seronegative.

The V call is TRBV28, the J call TRBJ1-1; 7 bases are a match to TRBD1. The CDR3 loop spans 16 amino acids. Germline V CDR1 and CDR2: MDHEN, SYDVKM. The V segment lost 2 bases and the J segment 1 base; nucleotides outside the gene matches: 7. The CDR3 here is CASSLISGTANTEAFF. CDR3 sequence (DNA): TGTGCCAGCAGTTTAATTTCCGGGACAGCGAACACTGAAGCTTTCTTT.

CDR3 in amino acids: CASSSHLLAGGEATGELFF. In DNA form, the CDR3 reads TGTGCCAGCAGCTCCCACTTGCTAGCGGGAGGGGAGGCCACCGGGGAGCTGTTTTTT. The chain combines TRBV13 with TRBJ2-2; TRBD2 aligns across 12 bases. The junction had 13 bases not matched to a gene; V was cut back by 4 bases and J by 4 bases. CDR1 is PRHDT, CDR2 FYEKMQ, per germline (reference sequence). This CDR3 is 19 amino acids long.

The chain employs TRBV6-6 and TRBJ2-5; D call uncertain. Germline-derived CDR1 and CDR2 are MNHNY and SVGAGI (reference sequence). The CDR3 consists of 12 residues. The V end lost 0 bases, the J end lost 8 bases, and 7 bases lay between the germline ends. This chain's CDR3 is CASSYSASTQYF. The CDR3 bases are TGTGCCAGCAGTTACTCGGCTTCCACCCAGTACTTC.

This clone was picked up a small number of times. V gene TRBV7-2 combines with J gene TRBJ1-2; no definite D call. V dropped 4 bases and J dropped 4 bases, with 10 bases sitting between them. Per the germline V gene, CDR1 is SGHTA and CDR2 is FQGNSA. The CDR3 length is 13 residues. CDR3 region: CASSSKGGYGYTF. DNA for the CDR3: TGTGCCAGCAGCTCTAAGGGAGGCTATGGCTACACCTTC.

V usage is TRBV6-4 and J usage is TRBJ1-1, with 8 positions matching TRBD1. The junction had 10 bases not matched to a gene; V was cut back by 6 bases and J by 4 bases. CDR3 size: 15 residues. CDR1 MRHNA and CDR2 SNTAGT come from the germline V gene. CDR3 sequence: CASSWTGIVGTEAFF. DNA of the CDR3: TGTGCCAGCAGCTGGACAGGGATTGTTGGCACTGAAGCTTTCTTT.

The chain couples TRBV23-1 to TRBJ1-5, with TRBD1 matching 7 bases. TRBV23-1 qualifies as an ORF whose function is uncertain. With 4 bases clipped from V and 0 bases from J, the junction kept 9 bases outside the gene matches. The CDR3 has 17 amino acids. The CDR3 DNA sequence: TGCGCCAGCAGTCCAAAGGACAGGCGATATAGCAATCAGCCCCAGCATTTT. This gives the protein CASSPKDRRYSNQPQHF.

This sequence joins TRBV5-6 and TRBJ2-7; TRBD2 aligns across 9 bases. This CDR3 has 14 amino acids. V trimming: 3 bases; J trimming: 3 bases; junction bases outside the gene matches: 4. Germline loops: CDR1 SGHDT, CDR2 YYEEEE. This chain's CDR3 is CASSSGLAIYEQYF. CDR3 in DNA: TGTGCCAGCAGCTCGGGACTAGCCATCTACGAGCAGTACTTC.

This clone was seen only once. Written as DNA, the CDR3 is TGCAGCGTCGGACAGGGAATCGGGGAGCAGTACTTC. Amino acid sequence: CSVGQGIGEQYF. The chain combines TRBV29-1 with TRBJ2-7, with 8 nucleotides matching TRBD1. This CDR3 spans 12 amino acids. The germline CDR1 and CDR2 sequences are SQVTM and ANQGSEA. With 6 bases clipped from V and 7 bases from J, the junction kept 8 bases outside the gene matches.

This chain connects TRBV5-1 to TRBJ2-2, with D tentatively TRBD2 (5 bases). Germline CDR1 reads SGHRS; CDR2 reads YFSETQ. The germline V and J ends were trimmed by 7 bases and 4 bases, with 17 bases remaining between them. This CDR3 is 15 amino acids long. The CDR3 is CASQPRRVGTGELFF. CDR3 coding DNA: TGCGCCAGCCAACCACGGCGGGTTGGCACCGGGGAGCTGTTTTTT.

The chain combines TRBV27 with TRBJ2-1, with unresolved D. Deletions cut 3 bases from V and 7 bases from J, with 13 bases between. The CDR3 runs to 14 residues. In germline, CDR1 is MNHEY, CDR2 SMNVEV (reference sequence). The CDR3 protein is CASSFVSRENEQFF. CDR3 DNA sequence: TGTGCCAGCAGTTTTGTTAGCAGAGAGAATGAGCAGTTCTTC.

This clone was detected once. The V and J genes are TRBV5-4 and TRBJ2-5, with no clear D. V shed 2 bases and J shed 1 base, with 9 bases lying between them. CDR3 length equals 14 residues. The V gene's germline CDR1 is SGHNT and CDR2 YYREEE (reference sequence). The CDR3 DNA is TGTGCCAGCAGCTTCGGTACGGGCCAAGAGACCCAGTACTTC. Translation gives CASSFGTGQETQYF.

The rearrangement joins TRBV6-1 to TRBJ1-3; D is undetermined. CDR3 length equals 11 residues. Trimming pared 3 bases from V and 8 bases from J, leaving 5 bases between. From germline, CDR1 is MNHNS and CDR2 SASEGT. Here the CDR3 DNA reads TGTGCCAGCAGTGAGAGATACACCATATATTTT. Translating it yields CASSERYTIYF.

The rearrangement joins TRBV30 to TRBJ1-2; D call uncertain. Germline V gene data show CDR1 as GTSNPN and CDR2 as SVGIG (reference sequence). The CDR3 totals 12 residues. Trimming took 0 bases from V and 6 from J, leaving 8 bases between them. CDR3 sequence (DNA): TGTGCCTGGAGTGTCGCCCCGGATGGCTACACCTTC. This gives the protein CAWSVAPDGYTF.

This chain connects TRBV5-6 to TRBJ2-1; D is unclear. The CDR3 contains 15 residues. The V gene's germline CDR1 is SGHDT and CDR2 YYEEEE. Trimming pared 4 bases from V and 0 bases from J, leaving 11 bases between. The chain's CDR3 is CASSLEVGSYNEQFF. In DNA, the CDR3 is TGTGCCAGCAGCCTTGAGGTGGGCTCCTACAATGAGCAGTTCTTC.

This chain connects TRBV6-1 to TRBJ2-5, with D perhaps TRBD1 (5 bases). Germline V gene lookup returns CDR1 MNHNS and CDR2 SASEGT. The CDR3 loop spans 14 amino acids. The V and J ends lost 5 bases and 5 bases respectively, with 15 bases between them. The CDR3 DNA reads TGTGCCAGCAGTAAACCAGGGCAGGTGGAGACCCAGTACTTC. Encoded protein: CASSKPGQVETQYF.

This clone was detected only a few times. The chain carries TRBV4-2 and TRBJ1-4; D is uncertain. Trimming left V 0 bases short and J 0 bases short, with 11 bases between. Germline V gives CDR1 LGHNA, CDR2 YNFKEQ. This CDR3 has 17 amino acids. CDR3 in DNA: TGTGCCAGCAGCCAAGATTGGAGGGTTGCAACTAATGAAAAACTGTTTTTT. It codes for CASSQDWRVATNEKLFF.